This T cell receptor (beta chain) was identified in a study of blood T cells in healthy people across ages. Primers used in a second PCR of about 7 to 11 cycles were a sample-barcoded 5' primer and a J-beta primer mix. Each CDR3 protein gets one entry after TCRdb re-called the 5' RACE reads with MiXCR. The sample contains fewer than 1.5 million distinct CDR3 sequences, 42% of which appear only once. The CDR3 runs to 14 residues. Per germline, CDR1 MGHRA and CDR2 YSYEKL. V dropped 0 bases and J dropped 7 bases, with 13 bases sitting between them. This TCR was sampled from a woman aged 18-29 years in good health. This sequence joins TRBV4-1 and TRBJ2-7, with no clear D. Material for sequencing was blood. CDR3 protein: CASSQDWAYNEQYF. The DNA for the CDR3 is TGCGCCAGCAGCCAAGATTGGGCCTACAATGAGCAGTACTTC.